Sequencing of this T cell receptor beta chain was carried out in a study of neoadjuvant anti-PD-1 for oral cavity cancer. Study background: Patients without progression got a fourth dose around day 43. Study-level points and caveats: Greater tumor shrinkage accompanied bigger post-treatment sizes of preexisting clones.

The time point denotes: after neoadjuvant nivolumab, at surgical resection. These oral cavity squamous cell carcinomas were HPV-negative and locally advanced. V gave up 4 bases and J gave up 3 bases; unmatched junction bases: 6. This CDR3 is built from 15 residues. Germline V gene data show CDR1 as LGHNA and CDR2 as YSLEER. In its sample, this clone was seen many times. Its antigen is not identified. Libraries were prepared by immunoSEQ multiplex PCR; TCRdb keeps only in-frame clonotypes and omits some of them. Among more than 12,000 clones listed, roughly 35% were seen once. The sequencing used tumor tissue, collected after nivolumab (anti-PD-1) treatment. This sequence was found in a person aged 40-85 years with oral cavity squamous cell carcinoma. The chain combines TRBV4-3 with TRBJ2-7; TRBD2 aligns across 10 bases. As DNA, the CDR3 is TGCGCCAGCAGCCGGGCTAGCGGGGGAAGCTACGAGCAGTACTTC. Protein sequence: CASSRASGGSYEQYF.